This T cell receptor beta chain was captured in a study of blood T cell repertoires in COVID-19. Recovery meant two consecutive negative NP/OP PCR tests, professional clearance, or resolved symptoms. The CDR3 contains 14 residues. With 6 bases removed from V and 5 bases from J, the gap between germline ends came to 16 bases. The germline V gene encodes CDR1 LNHDA and CDR2 SQIVND (reference sequence). As processed by the authors: Nucleated cell number was recorded as an estimate derived from reference gene primer amplification. The repertoire was sequenced with immunoSEQ multiplex PCR; TCRdb's copy has only in-frame clones and lacks some. V and J calls and clone size are copied from that table; D and trimming were computed from the DNA. The table records 150,000 to 200,000 clones, roughly 84% of them present only once.

What was sequenced was PBMCs or T cells enriched from blood (not recorded which). The chain is built from TRBV19 and TRBJ1-2, with D maybe TRBD1 (6 bases). The receptor was derived from a woman between 45 and 65 years old who had recovered from COVID-19. This CDR3 reads CASRDGQLYYGYTF. Here the CDR3 DNA reads TGTGCCAGTAGAGATGGACAGCTGTATTATGGCTACACCTTC.